The rows below give T cell receptor beta chains drawn from one sample of a study of response to subunit inactivated influenza vaccine. Via MiXCR, TCRdb re-called the RT-PCR reads, giving one row per CDR3 protein. The sample carries about 520,000 distinct CDR3 sequences, roughly 27% recorded once. Sequenced material: CD4+ T cells sorted from PBMCs, taken 5 days after vaccination. The receptors come from a man in his fifties or sixties who received an inactivated influenza vaccine. Each CDR3 is given with its conserved first and last residue. The D gene is left open where the match is weak. Part of the rows lack a size; the others show once, few, many or a class for expanded clones.

D	size	length	V	J	CDR3	DNA
.	.	11	TRBV24-1	TRBJ2-1	CATSDLGEEFF	TGTGCCACCAGTGATTTAGGGGAGGAGTTCTTC
.	.	15	TRBV30	TRBJ2-3	CAWSALATSTDTQYF	TGTGCCTGGAGTGCCCTAGCGACGAGCACAGATACGCAGTATTTT
TRBD2	few	15	TRBV12-3/TRBV12-4	TRBJ2-1	CASKVSGGGFSEQFF	TGTGCCAGCAAAGTTAGCGGGGGCGGCTTTAGTGAGCAGTTCTTC
.	.	14	TRBV11-1	TRBJ2-6	CASTSTSGANVLTF	TGTGCCAGCACCTCCACCTCTGGGGCCAACGTCCTGACTTTC
TRBD2	few	16	TRBV3-1	TRBJ2-1	CASSQGWGGTYNEQFF	TGTGCCAGCAGCCAAGGTTGGGGGGGGACCTACAATGAGCAGTTCTTC
TRBD2	.	18	TRBV11-2	TRBJ2-3	CASSLDPKRGGVSDTQYF	TGTGCCAGCAGCTTAGACCCTAAGCGGGGGGGCGTTTCAGATACGCAGTATTTT
.	.	14	TRBV20-1	TRBJ2-5	CSGTSGGRGETQYF	TGCAGTGGCACCTCTGGCGGGCGCGGAGAGACCCAGTACTTC
.	.	13	TRBV7-2	TRBJ2-7	CASSLAERAEQYF	TGTGCCAGCAGCTTGGCGGAGCGGGCGGAGCAGTACTTC
.	.	14	TRBV6-5	TRBJ2-7	CASSYGTATNEQYF	TGTGCCAGCAGTTACGGGACGGCGACAAACGAGCAGTACTTC
TRBD2	.	15	TRBV6-1	TRBJ2-7	CASRRLAGGISEQYF	TGTGCCAGCAGACGACTAGCGGGAGGGATTTCCGAGCAGTACTTC
.	once	15	TRBV6-2/TRBV6-3	TRBJ2-6	CASRKLGAGANVLTF	TGTGCCAGCAGAAAACTAGGTGCTGGGGCCAACGTCCTGACTTTC
.	.	14	TRBV3-1	TRBJ1-5	CASSQDWGNQPQHF	TGTGCCAGCAGCCAAGATTGGGGGAATCAGCCCCAGCATTTT
TRBD1	few	15	TRBV5-1	TRBJ1-1	CASSPGDRTRAEAFF	TGCGCCAGCAGCCCCGGGGACAGAACAAGGGCTGAAGCTTTCTTT
TRBD1	.	15	TRBV19	TRBJ2-2	CASSPGTGITGELFF	TGTGCCAGTAGTCCCGGGACAGGGATTACCGGGGAGCTGTTTTTT
TRBD2	.	16	TRBV12-3/TRBV12-4	TRBJ2-1	CASSSGLAGNYNEQFF	TGTGCCAGCAGTTCGGGACTAGCGGGGAACTACAATGAGCAGTTCTTC
TRBD1	few	16	TRBV5-1	TRBJ2-3	CASSLGGQVGADTQYF	TGCGCCAGCAGCTTGGGTGGACAGGTCGGTGCAGATACGCAGTATTTT
.	once	14	TRBV6-5	TRBJ1-4	CASSLSPANEKLSF	TGTGCCAGCAGTTTAAGCCCGGCTAATGAAAAACTGTCTTTT
.	.	18	TRBV18	TRBJ1-1	CASSPPSRGVMLNTEAFF	TGTGCCAGCTCACCACCAAGCAGGGGAGTTATGTTGAACACTGAAGCTTTCTTT